The next 9 T cell receptor beta chains were all read from a single sample in a study of OX40 agonist ivuxolimab in advanced cancers. Profiled with immunoSEQ multiplex PCR; TCRdb holds only in-frame clones, not every one. The repertoire has about 72,000 clones, over 80% of them found once; the top ten carry 2.5%. This specimen was CD4+ or CD8+ T cells sorted from blood, taken in a trial of the OX40 agonist ivuxolimab. The receptor set was obtained from an adult with an advanced solid tumor such as melanoma, head and neck, liver or kidney cancer.

DNA for the CDR3: TGCGCCAGCAGCAAATACCGGGGGGGACAGGGCCAGGAGACCCAGTACTTC. Its protein product is CASSKYRGGQGQETQYF. The chain couples TRBV5-1 to TRBJ2-5; TRBD1 is a possible D gene (9 bases). The germline V and J ends were trimmed by 4 bases and 5 bases, with 24 bases remaining between them. Germline V gives CDR1 SGHRS, CDR2 YFSETQ. CDR3 length equals 17 residues.

V usage is TRBV28 and J usage is TRBJ1-3; D remains ambiguous. V lost 1 base and J lost 0, with 7 bases in between. This CDR3 spans 15 amino acids. In germline, CDR1 is MDHEN, CDR2 SYDVKM. This CDR3 is CASSLSKSSGNTIYF. The CDR3, as DNA: TGTGCCAGCAGTTTATCCAAGAGCTCTGGAAACACCATATATTTT.

The chain is built from TRBV23-1 and TRBJ2-5; 10 bases map to TRBD1. TRBV23-1 qualifies as an ORF whose function is uncertain. Trimming took 4 bases from V and 3 from J; bases not matched to a gene: 5. This CDR3 is 15 amino acids long. The CDR3 reads CASSPRTGGKETQYF. The CDR3 bases are TGCGCCAGCAGTCCTCGGACAGGGGGTAAAGAGACCCAGTACTTC.

The chain recombines TRBV6-6 with TRBJ1-2; D gene unclear. Germline V gives CDR1 MNHNY, CDR2 SVGAGI (reference sequence). This CDR3 comprises 14 residues. V was pared by 6 bases and J by 8 bases, with 19 bases between. The CDR3 nucleotides read TGTGCCAGCAGGTCCCCATTCGACTTAGCAGGCTACACCTTC. It encodes CASRSPFDLAGYTF.

CDR3 protein: CASSRRQGVDTEAFF. In DNA, the CDR3 is TGTGCCAGCAGCCGTAGGCAGGGGGTCGATACTGAAGCTTTCTTT. This chain links TRBV7-9 with TRBJ1-1; 7 bases match TRBD1. J lost 5 bases, V lost 5 bases, and 11 bases had no gene match. Germline loops: CDR1 SEHNR, CDR2 FQNEAQ (reference sequence). The CDR3 sequence is 15 residues long.

The V gene is TRBV6-1, the J gene TRBJ2-7; 11 nucleotides agree with TRBD2. Germline CDR1 is MNHNS and CDR2 is SASEGT. Losses at the gene ends were 4 bases for V and 7 bases for J; bases not matched to a gene: 9. This CDR3 comprises 15 residues. CDR3 sequence reads: CASSGLAGPPGEQYF. The CDR3 region has the DNA TGTGCCAGCAGTGGACTAGCGGGACCCCCGGGGGAGCAGTACTTC.

The rearrangement uses TRBV6-5 and TRBJ2-1; D not certain. Germline V lookup: CDR1 MNHEY, CDR2 SVGAGI. The germline V and J ends were trimmed by 11 bases and 2 bases, with 7 bases remaining between them. The CDR3 length is 11 residues. The CDR3 protein is CASATYNEQFF. For the CDR3, the DNA is TGTGCCTCCGCAACCTACAATGAGCAGTTCTTC.

The V and J genes are TRBV19 and TRBJ2-2; a weak D match, TRBD1 (6 bases). V lost 7 bases to trimming and J lost 5 bases, with 23 bases between them. CDR1 is LNHDA and CDR2 is SQIVND in the germline V gene (reference sequence). The CDR3 runs 17 residues. The CDR3 DNA reads as TGTGCCAGTAAAGCTCAAGGGGCAGGGGTTTCGACCGGGGAGCTGTTTTTT. This gives the protein CASKAQGAGVSTGELFF.

V and J are TRBV7-9 and TRBJ2-7; maybe TRBD1 (5 bases). The CDR3 totals 12 residues. The V end lost 5 bases, the J end lost 6 bases, and 11 bases lay between the germline ends. Germline V gene sequence: CDR1 SEHNR, CDR2 FQNEAQ (reference sequence). CDR3 sequence: CASSQVGAEQYF. CDR3 coding DNA: TGTGCCAGCAGCCAGGTAGGGGCCGAGCAGTACTTC.